Shown below are 5 T cell receptor beta chains from a single sample sequenced in a study of radiation and T cells in renal cell carcinoma. Stated time point: baseline pretreatment blood. Treatment in this sample: 15 Gy SBRT to primary tumor, nephrectomy 4 weeks later. TCRdb's copy holds only in-frame clones and misses some; the assay was immunoSEQ multiplex PCR. This sample has tens of thousands of clones, with 82% found just once. Material: blood, obtained from a patient whose treatment included radiotherapy and nephrectomy. The receptors originated from a man aged 60-69 years with renal cell carcinoma.

The V gene is TRBV2, the J gene TRBJ2-7, with D uncertain. Trimming pared 5 bases from V and 5 bases from J, leaving 16 bases between. Germline V gene sequence: CDR1 SNHLY, CDR2 FYNNEI. This CDR3 has 14 amino acids. The CDR3 here is CASSPKTGQDEQYF. DNA of the CDR3: TGTGCCAGCAGTCCGAAGACGGGCCAGGACGAGCAGTACTTC.

V usage is TRBV18 and J usage is TRBJ2-3; D possibly corresponds to TRBD1 (6 bases). The V end lost 5 bases, the J end lost 4 bases, and 13 bases lay between the germline ends. The CDR3 has 14 amino acids. Germline CDR1 reads KGHSH; CDR2 reads LQKENI. CDR3 DNA: TGTGCCAGCTCATCTACAGGGTCCGCAGATACGCAGTATTTT. This translates into CASSSTGSADTQYF. The full variable domain, in which reference TRBV18 and TRBJ2-3 provide the parts outside the CDR3, is NAGVMQNPRHLVRRRGQEARLRCSPMKGHSHVYWYRQLPEEGLKFMVYLQKENIIDESGMPKERFSAEFPKEGPSILRIQQVVRGDSAAYFCASSSTGSADTQYFGPGTRLTVL.

This clone was counted a single time. This sequence joins TRBV5-6 and TRBJ2-1; D is ambiguous. Germline CDR1 SGHDT, CDR2 YYEEEE. Trimming shortened V by 4 bases and J by 3 bases, and 14 bases separated the two germline ends. The CDR3 is made up of 15 amino acids. The CDR3 sequence: CASSRWVADYNEQFF. In nucleotides, the CDR3 is TGTGCCAGCAGCCGTTGGGTGGCTGACTACAATGAGCAGTTCTTC.

This chain joins TRBV5-1 and TRBJ2-1, with 7 bases aligning to TRBD2. Trimming took 3 bases from V and 8 from J; bases not matched to a gene: 5. This CDR3 comprises 13 residues. In germline, CDR1 is SGHRS, CDR2 YFSETQ. CDR3 region: CASSSAGRDEQFF. CDR3 sequence (DNA): TGCGCCAGCAGCTCGGCAGGGAGGGATGAGCAGTTCTTC.

V and J are TRBV18 and TRBJ1-2; possible D gene TRBD1, 5 bases. V was cut by 3 bases and J by 3 bases, with 8 bases left in between. Germline-derived CDR1 and CDR2 are KGHSH and LQKENI. This CDR3 comprises 13 residues. The CDR3 sequence is CASSPTEDYGYTF. CDR3 coding DNA: TGTGCCAGCTCACCGACAGAGGACTATGGCTACACCTTC.